Listed below are T cell receptor beta chains from one sample, sequenced in a study of early T cells in non-severe SARS-CoV-2 infection. TCRdb fed the 5' RACE reads into MiXCR, producing one record per CDR3 protein. This sample has 100,000 to 130,000 distinct CDR3 sequences; 9% to 14% occur once, and the top ten carry roughly 2.9%. The source material was whole blood. These receptors were collected from an adult who was a healthcare worker with PCR-confirmed SARS-CoV-2 infection or an uninfected control (not recorded which). CDR3s include the opening cysteine and the closing phenylalanine or tryptophan. Each record gives: D gene, V gene, clone size, J gene, CDR3 protein, CDR3 DNA. The D gene is left open where the match is weak. Size is omitted from some rows. Given values are once, few, many or a class for expanded clones.

.	TRBV7-2	.	TRBJ1-5	CASSLQDGYNQPQHF	TGTGCCAGCAGTTTACAGGACGGCTACAATCAGCCCCAGCATTTT
.	TRBV24-1	many	TRBJ2-3	CATSDTGGADTQYF	TGTGCCACCAGTGATACAGGGGGGGCAGATACGCAGTATTTT
.	TRBV30	many	TRBJ2-7	CAWSNGPTPYEQYF	TGTGCCTGGAGTAACGGCCCAACGCCCTACGAGCAGTACTTC
.	TRBV10-1	many	TRBJ2-5	CASSESNGYQETQYF	TGCGCCAGCAGTGAGTCGAACGGGTACCAAGAGACCCAGTACTTC
.	TRBV19	many	TRBJ1-5	CASSMLNQPQHF	TGTGCCAGTAGTATGCTAAATCAGCCCCAGCATTTT
.	TRBV29-1	few	TRBJ1-1	CSVQSSGDTEAFF	TGCAGCGTCCAATCCTCGGGGGACACTGAAGCTTTCTTT
TRBD2	TRBV2	.	TRBJ2-3	CASSDPGLALTDTQYF	TGTGCCAGCAGTGATCCGGGACTAGCGTTAACAGATACGCAGTATTTT
.	TRBV9	many	TRBJ2-1	CASSVGASALEDGFF	TGTGCCAGCAGCGTAGGGGCTAGCGCCCTTGAAGACGGGTTCTTC
TRBD2	TRBV25-1	.	TRBJ2-3	CASSGGLAVNTDTQYF	TGTGCCAGCAGTGGGGGACTAGCGGTCAACACAGATACGCAGTATTTT
.	TRBV2	few	TRBJ2-5	CASRAGIKETQYF	TGTGCCAGCAGGGCCGGGATCAAAGAGACCCAGTACTTC
.	TRBV12-3/TRBV12-4	.	TRBJ1-2	CASNGGADPLSF	TGTGCCAGCAACGGGGGGGCAGATCCCCTTTCCTTC
TRBD1	TRBV7-6	.	TRBJ1-4	CASSFTGVNEKLFF	TGTGCCAGCAGCTTTACAGGGGTCAATGAAAAACTGTTTTTT
TRBD1	TRBV5-1	.	TRBJ1-1	CATKTGTNTEAFF	TGCGCCACTAAGACAGGGACGAACACTGAAGCTTTCTTT
.	TRBV29-1	few	TRBJ1-2	CSVDRGSTYPHYGYTF	TGCAGCGTTGACAGGGGCTCAACATATCCCCACTATGGCTACACCTTC
.	TRBV21-1	few	TRBJ2-3	CASSQPGQRTDTQYF	TGTGCCAGCAGCCAACCGGGACAGCGCACAGATACGCAGTATTTT
.	TRBV9	many	TRBJ2-1	CASSLPSAGTEAYNEQFF	TGTGCCAGCAGCCTACCCTCCGCCGGGACGGAGGCCTACAATGAGCAGTTCTTC
TRBD1	TRBV28	many	TRBJ2-7	CASSLPSGQGTYEQYF	TGTGCCAGCAGTCTCCCCTCGGGACAGGGCACCTACGAGCAGTACTTC
TRBD2	TRBV29-1	many	TRBJ2-3	CSVGGTSGTSTDTQYF	TGCAGCGTTGGAGGGACTAGCGGGACTAGCACAGATACGCAGTATTTT
TRBD2	TRBV20-1	few	TRBJ2-5	CSGGTIATQYF	TGCAGTGGCGGGACTATCGCGACCCAGTACTTC
.	TRBV5-5	.	TRBJ2-1	CASSLGDFYNEQFF	TGTGCCAGCAGCTTAGGGGACTTTTACAATGAGCAGTTCTTC
.	TRBV13	.	TRBJ2-7	CASSPGGKTPGSEQYF	TGTGCCAGCAGCCCCGGGGGTAAAACTCCTGGTAGCGAGCAGTACTTC
TRBD1	TRBV7-9	.	TRBJ2-7	CASSLAGQGKREQYF	TGTGCCAGCAGCCTGGCGGGACAGGGAAAGAGGGAGCAGTACTTC
TRBD1	TRBV18	many	TRBJ2-1	CASSPGTAYNEQFF	TGTGCCAGCTCACCCGGGACAGCTTACAATGAGCAGTTCTTC
TRBD1	TRBV6-6	many	TRBJ1-2	CASAHTSRLAGGESNYGYTF	TGTGCCAGCGCCCATACCTCCCGACTGGCAGGGGGAGAGTCCAACTATGGCTACACCTTC
.	TRBV5-4	.	TRBJ2-3	CASSLERAVGDTQYF	TGTGCCAGCAGCTTGGAAAGGGCAGTCGGTGATACGCAGTATTTT
.	TRBV7-3	.	TRBJ2-1	CASSSGGAGVYNEQFF	TGTGCCAGCAGCTCGGGGGGAGCAGGGGTCTACAATGAGCAGTTCTTC
.	TRBV5-5	many	TRBJ2-1	CASSALVTSYNEQFF	TGTGCCAGCAGCGCACTAGTAACCTCCTACAATGAGCAGTTCTTC
.	TRBV6-5	many	TRBJ2-7	CASRGTPTYEQYF	TGTGCCAGCAGGGGGACGCCAACCTACGAGCAGTACTTC
.	TRBV6-1	.	TRBJ1-5	CASSDRQYQPQHF	TGTGCCAGCAGCGATAGACAGTATCAGCCCCAGCATTTT
.	TRBV2	many	TRBJ1-3	CASSELGQGSLAGNTIYF	TGTGCCAGCAGTGAATTAGGGCAGGGGAGCCTGGCTGGAAACACCATATATTTT
TRBD2	TRBV5-1	few	TRBJ2-7	CASSAILAGGRLDDEQYF	TGCGCCAGCAGCGCCATCCTAGCGGGGGGGCGTTTAGATGACGAGCAGTACTTC
.	TRBV27	.	TRBJ1-5	CASSFRPKSNQPQHF	TGTGCCAGCAGTTTCAGACCTAAAAGCAATCAGCCCCAGCATTTT
.	TRBV10-2	.	TRBJ2-4	CAMDAPIQYF	TGCGCCATGGACGCCCCAATTCAGTACTTC
.	TRBV2	few	TRBJ2-3	CASRTRIGTQYF	TGTGCCAGCAGGACTAGGATCGGTACGCAGTATTTT
.	TRBV11-2	.	TRBJ1-2	CVSSLIRGAHNYGYTF	TGTGTCAGCAGCCTCATACGGGGGGCCCACAACTATGGCTACACCTTC
TRBD2	TRBV20-1	few	TRBJ2-1	CSYPGAAGGNNEQFF	TGCAGCTACCCAGGGGCAGCGGGAGGTAACAATGAGCAGTTCTTC
.	TRBV10-2	many	TRBJ2-1	CASSERRQQQFF	TGCGCCAGCAGTGAGAGGCGGCAGCAGCAGTTCTTC
TRBD2	TRBV5-1	once	TRBJ2-1	CASSLGLAGGYNEQFF	TGCGCCAGCAGCTTGGGACTAGCGGGGGGCTACAATGAGCAGTTCTTC
TRBD1	TRBV28	many	TRBJ2-7	CASSRWDSTYEQYF	TGTGCCAGCAGCCGATGGGACAGTACCTACGAGCAGTACTTC
TRBD1	TRBV6-2/TRBV6-3	.	TRBJ2-3	CASSYGDRGTDTQYF	TGTGCCAGCAGTTACGGGGACAGGGGGACAGATACGCAGTATTTT
.	TRBV5-5	.	TRBJ2-5	CASRAGQSFTGVGETQYF	TGTGCCAGCAGGGCCGGACAGTCCTTTACGGGGGTCGGTGAGACCCAGTACTTC
TRBD1	TRBV5-4	many	TRBJ1-1	CASSSLGQTKTEAFF	TGTGCCAGCAGCTCATTGGGACAGACGAAAACTGAAGCTTTCTTT
TRBD2	TRBV29-1	few	TRBJ2-1	CSTPGTSGYNEQFF	TGCAGCACCCCCGGGACTAGCGGTTACAATGAGCAGTTCTTC
.	TRBV6-2/TRBV6-3	many	TRBJ1-5	CASNHRDGQPQHF	TGTGCCAGCAACCACAGGGATGGGCAGCCCCAGCATTTT
TRBD1	TRBV2	few	TRBJ1-1	CASSDNPGQGTTEAFF	TGTGCCAGCAGTGACAACCCTGGACAGGGAACCACTGAAGCTTTCTTT
TRBD2	TRBV29-1	.	TRBJ2-7	CSVVGAGGLTTYEQYF	TGCAGCGTTGTGGGAGCGGGGGGCCTAACAACCTACGAGCAGTACTTC